These 31 T cell receptor beta chains originate from one sample sequenced in a study of blood T cell repertoires in COVID-19. Method: immunoSEQ multiplex PCR; TCRdb's copy keeps in-frame clones and lacks some. The table includes approximately 140,000 clones, roughly nine tenths detected once. Material for sequencing was peripheral blood. Receptor source: a woman aged 60 to 75 with active or convalescent COVID-19.

The chain carries TRBV30 and TRBJ1-1, with unresolved D. The CDR3 covers 15 residues. CDR1 GTSNPN and CDR2 SVGIG come from the germline V gene (reference sequence). Trimming left V 4 bases short and J 0 bases short, with 15 bases between. CDR3 bases: TGTGCCTGGAAGGCGGGCAGGAACTTGAACACTGAAGCTTTCTTT. It yields the protein CAWKAGRNLNTEAFF.

This clone is a singleton in its sample. The rearrangement links TRBV7-2 to TRBJ2-3; D call uncertain. V lost 0 bases and J 5 bases, leaving 15 bases between the germline ends. The CDR3 length is 16 residues. Germline V gene sequence: CDR1 SGHTA, CDR2 FQGNSA. Here the CDR3 DNA reads TGTGCCAGCAGCTTAGCGCCTCCCCGGAGAGGAGATACGCAGTATTTT. It yields the protein CASSLAPPRRGDTQYF.

The CDR3 sequence is CASSSYTGELFF. CDR3 coding DNA: TGTGCCAGCAGCTCTTACACCGGGGAGCTGTTTTTT. The V call is TRBV7-2, the J call TRBJ2-2; D not resolved. There are 12 residues in the CDR3. Germline CDR1 SGHTA, CDR2 FQGNSA. Trimming took 4 bases from V and 3 from J, leaving 3 bases between them.

This clone showed up just once. The J gene is TRBJ1-2, the V gene TRBV29-1; D is undetermined. The CDR3 loop spans 11 amino acids. V was cut by 5 bases and J by 1 base, with 5 bases left in between. Germline V gene data show CDR1 as SQVTM and CDR2 as ANQGSEA. For the CDR3, the DNA is TGCAGCGTTACTAATAACTATGGCTACACCTTC. Protein: CSVTNNYGYTF.

This clone was seen a single time. The rearrangement joins TRBV19 to TRBJ2-1, with a weak D call TRBD2 (6 bases). The CDR3 length is 16 residues. Trimming took 5 bases from V and 0 from J, leaving 14 bases between them. From germline, CDR1 is LNHDA and CDR2 SQIVND (reference sequence). CDR3 protein: CASSPTVGSSYNEQFF. CDR3 coding DNA: TGTGCCAGTAGTCCTACGGTCGGGAGCTCCTACAATGAGCAGTTCTTC.

The V gene is TRBV5-1, the J gene TRBJ1-4, with TRBD1 matching 10 bases. This CDR3 comprises 13 residues. Germline lookup yields CDR1 SGHRS and CDR2 YFSETQ. Trimming removed 1 base from V and 17 bases from J; junction bases left unmatched: 8. CDR3 nucleotides: TGCGCCAGCAGCTTGAGGATGGGGGACAGGGGCTTTTTT. It encodes CASSLRMGDRGFF.

V gene TRBV9 combines with J gene TRBJ2-3; the match to TRBD1 covers 11 bases. The V gene end was trimmed by 3 bases and the J gene end by 9 bases; junction bases not matched to a gene: 6. This CDR3 is 14 amino acids long. The V gene's germline CDR1 is SGDLS and CDR2 YYNGEE. The CDR3 nucleotides are TGTGCCAGCAGCGCTATGGACAGGGGGCGCACGCAGTATTTT. Amino acid sequence: CASSAMDRGRTQYF.

This clone was observed at least ten times. The sample has other DNA sequences that encode this CDR3 too. This chain joins TRBV6-6 and TRBJ2-6; tentatively, D is TRBD1 (5 bases). CDR1 is MNHNY, CDR2 SVGAGI, per germline (reference sequence). The CDR3 has 15 amino acids. V was shortened by 5 bases and J by 0 bases, with 8 bases between the two germline ends. The CDR3: CASSPQDSGANVLTF. In DNA, the CDR3 is TGTGCCAGCAGTCCACAGGACTCTGGGGCCAACGTCCTGACTTTC.

There are a few counts of this clone. The J gene is TRBJ1-1, the V gene TRBV6-5; D unclear. The ends were cut back, 4 bases at V and 1 base at J, with 13 bases in the middle. The CDR3 has 15 residues. Germline V gives CDR1 MNHEY, CDR2 SVGAGI. CDR3 in amino acids: CASSFGASSNTEAFF. The CDR3 region has the DNA TGTGCCAGCAGTTTTGGAGCGAGTTCGAACACTGAAGCTTTCTTT.

This chain joins TRBV30 and TRBJ1-5, with TRBD1 identical over 7 bases. This CDR3 comprises 14 residues. The V gene's germline CDR1 is GTSNPN and CDR2 SVGIG (reference sequence). J was trimmed by 2 bases and V by 2 bases; bases with no gene match: 3. The CDR3 DNA sequence: TGTGCCTGGAGTCAGCAGGGGGGCAATCAGCCCCAGCATTTT. Translation gives CAWSQQGGNQPQHF.

The rearrangement links TRBV27 to TRBJ1-5, with 10 bases matching TRBD1. Germline V gives CDR1 MNHEY, CDR2 SMNVEV (reference sequence). CDR3 size: 15 residues. J lost 4 bases, V lost 6 bases, and 6 bases had no gene match. The CDR3 DNA reads as TGTGCCAGCAGACCTTGGGGACAGGGGAATCAGCCCCAGCATTTT. Translation gives CASRPWGQGNQPQHF.

This chain joins TRBV19 and TRBJ1-4; tentative D call: TRBD1 (5 bases). CDR1 is LNHDA and CDR2 is SQIVND in the germline V gene (reference sequence). The germline V and J ends were trimmed by 3 bases and 3 bases, with 14 bases remaining between them. The CDR3 loop spans 16 amino acids. The CDR3 protein is CASSIQGGMANEKLFF. DNA for the CDR3: TGTGCCAGTAGTATCCAGGGTGGTATGGCTAATGAAAAACTGTTTTTT.

This rearrangement joins TRBV5-1 to TRBJ1-2, with 9 bases lining up with TRBD1. The V gene's germline CDR1 is SGHRS and CDR2 YFSETQ. The CDR3 has 17 residues. The ends lost 0 bases at V and 3 bases at J; junction bases unmatched: 9. For the CDR3, the DNA is TGCGCCAGCAGCTTGGCGGTACAGGGGGCGTCTTACTATGGCTACACCTTC. This encodes CASSLAVQGASYYGYTF.

The V call is TRBV18, the J call TRBJ1-5; D possibly corresponds to TRBD1 (6 bases). The germline V and J ends were trimmed by 3 bases and 7 bases, with 16 bases remaining between them. The CDR3 consists of 15 residues. CDR1 is KGHSH and CDR2 is LQKENI in the germline V gene. CDR3 DNA: TGTGCCAGCTCACCGGCATGGGACAAGGGGCAGCCCCAGCATTTT. Encoded protein: CASSPAWDKGQPQHF.

DNA of the CDR3: TGTGCCAGTAGTATTGGGACACCAGATGAAAAACTGTTTTTT. It codes for CASSIGTPDEKLFF. The rearrangement links TRBV19 to TRBJ1-4; D is perhaps TRBD1 (6 bases). There are 14 residues in the CDR3. Germline V gene sequence: CDR1 LNHDA, CDR2 SQIVND (reference sequence). V was shortened by 3 bases and J by 6 bases, with 11 bases between the two germline ends.

The J gene is TRBJ2-3, the V gene TRBV19, with TRBD2 as a possible D gene (6 bases). V was shortened by 5 bases and J by 5 bases, with 11 bases between the two germline ends. Looked up from germline, CDR1 is LNHDA and CDR2 is SQIVND (reference sequence). This CDR3 is 13 amino acids long. CDR3 in amino acids: CASSWRGGDTQYF. DNA for the CDR3: TGTGCCAGTAGTTGGAGGGGAGGAGATACGCAGTATTTT. The whole variable domain, remainder taken from reference TRBV19 and TRBJ2-3, is DGGITQSPKYLFRKEGQNVTLSCEQNLNHDAMYWYRQDPGQGLRLIYYSQIVNDFQKGDIAEGYSVSREKKESFPLTVTSAQKNPTAFYLCASSWRGGDTQYFGPGTRLTVL.

The rearrangement uses TRBV9 and TRBJ2-7; 11 nucleotides align to TRBD1. Germline V CDR1 and CDR2: SGDLS, YYNGEE. V trimming: 0 bases; J trimming: 2 bases; junction bases outside the gene matches: 4. The CDR3 runs to 16 residues. CDR3 bases: TGTGCCAGCAGCGTAGGTGCGGGACAGGGGGCCTACGAGCAGTACTTC. Amino acid sequence: CASSVGAGQGAYEQYF.

The rearrangement links TRBV7-8 to TRBJ2-3, with TRBD1 matching over 7 bases. Germline trimming cut 5 bases from V and 0 bases from J; bases unmatched to any gene: 8. CDR1 SGHVS and CDR2 FQNEAQ come from the germline V gene. The CDR3 contains 16 residues. Written as DNA, the CDR3 is TGTGCCAGCAGCCCCTTAGACAGGGAAAGCACAGATACGCAGTATTTT. Translation gives CASSPLDRESTDTQYF.

V usage is TRBV6-1 and J usage is TRBJ1-2; TRBD1 agrees at 7 bases. Losses at the gene ends were 0 bases for V and 4 bases for J; bases not matched to a gene: 5. From germline, CDR1 is MNHNS and CDR2 SASEGT. The CDR3 length is 15 residues. The DNA for the CDR3 is TGTGCCAGCAGTGAAGCAGGGACAGCCCCCTATGGCTACACCTTC. Its protein is CASSEAGTAPYGYTF.

The CDR3 loop is CASRTMQVPNTEAFF. The CDR3 coding sequence is TGTGCCAGCCGAACGATGCAGGTCCCGAACACTGAAGCTTTCTTT. This chain uses TRBV3-1 (or the pseudogene TRBV3-2) with TRBJ1-1; no clear D gene. Trimming left V 8 bases short and J 1 base short, with 17 bases between. The CDR3 runs to 15 residues. Germline lookup yields CDR1 LGHDT and CDR2 YNNKEL (reference sequence).

This clone is a singleton in its sample. J is TRBJ2-7 and V is TRBV9; 12 bases map to TRBD2. The V and J ends lost 0 bases and 4 bases, in that order; junction bases with no gene match: 5. The V gene's germline CDR1 is SGDLS and CDR2 YYNGEE. The CDR3 contains 16 residues. CDR3 bases: TGTGCCAGCAGCGTAGGACTAGCGGGGGTTATATACGAGCAGTACTTC. Protein product: CASSVGLAGVIYEQYF.

V gene TRBV18 combines with J gene TRBJ1-3; D is unclear. This CDR3 is built from 15 residues. With 6 bases removed from V and 0 bases from J, the gap between germline ends came to 12 bases. Germline V gene data show CDR1 as KGHSH and CDR2 as LQKENI. The CDR3 loop is CASSPQESSGNTIYF. The CDR3 DNA reads TGTGCCAGCTCTCCGCAAGAGAGCTCTGGAAACACCATATATTTT.

The genes are TRBV9 and TRBJ2-2; D might be TRBD1 (6 bases). The CDR3 sequence is 16 residues long. V was cut by 0 bases and J by 4 bases, with 13 bases left in between. The germline gives CDR1 SGDLS, CDR2 YYNGEE. DNA for the CDR3: TGTGCCAGCAGCGTAGAATGGGACAAAACCACCGGGGAGCTGTTTTTT. Translation: CASSVEWDKTTGELFF.

V usage is TRBV9 and J usage is TRBJ2-5; 10 bases are a match to TRBD2. The CDR3 is 16 residues long. In germline, CDR1 is SGDLS, CDR2 YYNGEE. With V trimmed by 0 bases and J by 1 base, 3 bases remained unmatched. This CDR3 reads CASSVAASGGQETQYF. The CDR3 DNA reads TGTGCCAGCAGCGTAGCGGCTAGCGGGGGCCAAGAGACCCAGTACTTC.

The CDR3 DNA follows: TGCGCCAGCAGCCAAGAACTAGCGGGGGGAAGCTCTGCGGGTGAGCAGTTCTTC. Amino acid sequence: CASSQELAGGSSAGEQFF. J is TRBJ2-1 and V is TRBV4-3, with 12 nucleotides matching TRBD2. The germline V gene has CDR1 LGHNA and CDR2 YSLEER. V was pared by 0 bases and J by 9 bases, with 12 bases of the junction left unmatched. This CDR3 comprises 18 residues.

The chain couples TRBV11-2 to TRBJ2-5; 8 bases match TRBD2. This CDR3 is 16 amino acids long. Germline V gene sequence: CDR1 SGHAT, CDR2 FQNNGV. V gave up 2 bases and J gave up 3 bases; unmatched junction bases: 8. The CDR3 region is CASSLISGGEEETQYF. DNA of the CDR3: TGTGCCAGCAGCTTAATCTCGGGGGGGGAGGAAGAGACCCAGTACTTC. Complete variable domain (other parts from reference TRBV11-2 and TRBJ2-5): EAGVAQSPRYKIIEKRQSVAFWCNPISGHATLYWYQQILGQGPKLLIQFQNNGVVDDSQLPKDRFSAERLKGVDSTLKIQPAKLEDSAVYLCASSLISGGEEETQYFGPGTRLLVL.

This chain joins TRBV19 and TRBJ1-4, with D perhaps TRBD1 (6 bases). Deletions cut 5 bases from V and 1 base from J, with 8 bases between. Germline CDR1 LNHDA, CDR2 SQIVND (reference sequence). This CDR3 is 14 amino acids long. DNA for the CDR3: TGTGCCAGTAGTGAACAGGGAACTAATGAAAAACTGTTTTTT. Protein sequence: CASSEQGTNEKLFF.

This CDR3 reads CASSYQGVFYGYTF. CDR3 sequence (DNA): TGTGCCAGCAGTTATCAGGGCGTCTTTTATGGCTACACCTTC. This rearrangement joins TRBV6-2 or TRBV6-3 to TRBJ1-2; TRBD1 is a possible D gene (5 bases). This CDR3 region has 14 residues. Germline V lookup: CDR1 MNHEY, CDR2 SVGEGT. Trimming cost V 3 bases and J 5 bases, with 13 bases left between them.

This chain uses TRBV7-2 with TRBJ1-1, with a tentative D call TRBD1 (5 bases). In germline, CDR1 is SGHTA, CDR2 FQGNSA. V was pared by 4 bases and J by 0 bases, with 12 bases between. This CDR3 is 15 amino acids long. CDR3 sequence (DNA): TGTGCCAGCAGCTCCCCGCAGGGAATGAACACTGAAGCTTTCTTT. Translation gives CASSSPQGMNTEAFF.

The chain employs TRBV18 and TRBJ2-1, with 10 bases lining up with TRBD1. The CDR3 is 15 amino acids. Trimming cost V 1 base and J 7 bases; bases outside gene matches: 4. Germline loops: CDR1 KGHSH, CDR2 LQKENI. This CDR3 is CASSPQTGGWNEQFF. CDR3 nucleotides: TGTGCCAGCTCACCACAGACAGGGGGCTGGAATGAGCAGTTCTTC.

The V and J genes are TRBV27 and TRBJ1-3; D not certain. The CDR3 has 15 amino acids. Germline V gene lookup returns CDR1 MNHEY and CDR2 SMNVEV (reference sequence). V lost 11 bases, J lost 0 bases, and 17 bases lay in between. For the CDR3, the DNA is TGTGCCTCCCGGGAGGGCGGAAGCTCTGGAAACACCATATATTTT. Protein product: CASREGGSSGNTIYF.